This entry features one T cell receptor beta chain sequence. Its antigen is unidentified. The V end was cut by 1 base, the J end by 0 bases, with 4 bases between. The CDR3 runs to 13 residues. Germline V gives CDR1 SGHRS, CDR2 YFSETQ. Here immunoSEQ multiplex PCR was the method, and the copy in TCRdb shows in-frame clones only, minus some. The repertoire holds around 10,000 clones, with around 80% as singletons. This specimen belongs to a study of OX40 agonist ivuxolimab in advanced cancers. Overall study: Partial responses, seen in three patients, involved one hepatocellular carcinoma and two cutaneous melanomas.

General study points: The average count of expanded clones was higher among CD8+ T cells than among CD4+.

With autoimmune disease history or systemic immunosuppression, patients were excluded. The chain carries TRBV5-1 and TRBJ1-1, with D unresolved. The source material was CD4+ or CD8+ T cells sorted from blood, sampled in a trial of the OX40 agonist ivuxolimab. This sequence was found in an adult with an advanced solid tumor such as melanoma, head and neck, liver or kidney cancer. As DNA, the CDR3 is TGCGCCAGCAGCTTGTTCGTGAACACTGAAGCTTTCTTT. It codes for CASSLFVNTEAFF.